This T cell receptor beta chain was recovered during a study of metastatic and nonmetastatic thyroid tumors. The overall study: Repertoires from malignant and benign thyroid patients were compared across blood and tumor or nodule tissue. Overall study results and limits: The reported finding was significantly higher TCR beta diversity in malignant thyroid tumors relative to benign nodules, in blood and tumor.

With MiXCR, TCRdb reprocessed the PCR reads. The repertoire holds tens of thousands of clones, with around a fifth as singletons. This CDR3 spans 17 amino acids. Between the trimmed V and J ends, which lost 1 base and 2 bases, there was a span of 18 bases. Germline CDR1 and CDR2: SGHTA and FQGNSA. A note on this clone: The antigen is not known.

Before thyroid surgery, none of the patients had received any treatment. The sample was tumor tissue. J is TRBJ2-7 and V is TRBV7-2; no firm D call. This clonotype was obtained from a female donor with papillary thyroid cancer or a benign thyroid nodule (not recorded which). Some clones in this sample may be carry-over from other donors' samples. The CDR3: CASSLGFGVSLAYEQYF. CDR3 nucleotide sequence: TGTGCCAGCAGCTTAGGCTTCGGCGTGAGCCTCGCCTACGAGCAGTACTTC.